This TCR beta chain was documented in a study of blood T cell repertoires in COVID-19 (dated by TCRdb to 2020 to 2021). The study in broad terms: Samples covering the acute and convalescent phases of COVID-19 were provided by collaborators in the United States, Italy and Spain. Deeply sampled blood TCRbeta repertoires from subjects exposed to, actively infected with, or recovered from COVID-19 were included in the dataset. The sample metadata nearly always contained a de-identified subject ID, COVID-19 status, age in years and sex. The prospective study material was composed of cDNA or gDNA derived from T cells, B-cell-depleted T cells, or PBMCs. The samples were drawn from two sources: the first 160 participants of the ongoing ImmuneRACE study, and 950 to 1,500 subjects contributed by 6 global collaborators. The repertoires were made available in a free public database intended to serve as a resource for research on the immune response to SARS-CoV-2. Where available, HLA class I and class II types were obtained from metadata supplied by the sample provider rather than from assay-based typing.

Points the paper makes about the study in general: Clinical and demographic metadata were provided uncurated, with the amount varying by source and participant.

A remark on this clone: Its recognized antigen is unknown. One base away there is no much larger clone; base qualities are not given.

The collaborating institutions used their own protocols to collect whole blood in K2EDTA tubes. Collaborator samples were shipped for TCRbeta analysis as frozen whole blood, isolated PBMCs, or DNA extracted from either sample type. TCRbeta CDR3 regions were amplified from genomic DNA by means of the immunoSEQ Assay, a bias-controlled multiplex PCR. Turning to the authors' computational methods: The number of nucleated cells in each sample was estimated by amplification of reference gene primers within the assay. To quantify the absolute abundance of each unique TCRbeta CDR3 rearrangement, sequence reads were collapsed and filtered. For each sample, productive Simpson clonality was calculated as the square root of Simpson's diversity index across productive rearrangements. As stored in TCRdb, this immuneACCESS dataset retains in-frame rearrangements with V and J assigned. A fraction of the clones does not appear; measured against another copy, unresolved V genes explain less than half of the discrepancy, and the remainder lacks a known reason. V, J and clone size derive from that table, while D and trimming were established from the DNA sequence. Here the sample has 84,000 or so clones; about 83% occur a single time. The ten biggest clones cover roughly two fifths of the sample.

Sequences were obtained from peripheral blood. This TCR was recovered from an elderly man with active or convalescent COVID-19.

The nucleotide sequence is TGTGCCAGCAGTGAACTAGCGGGGGGTTACTCCTACGAGCAGTACTTC. This gives the protein CASSELAGGYSYEQYF. The V and J genes are TRBV6-1 and TRBJ2-7; 11 central bases correspond to TRBD2. V is cut back by 2 bases and J by 0 bases, with 3 bases in the junction unmatched. The CDR3 runs 16 amino acids, cysteine and phenylalanine included. This entry keeps only the CDR3 DNA: 48 bases, framed from base 1. The germline V gene sets CDR1 to MNHNS and CDR2 to SASEGT.